Each of the 8 T cell receptor beta chains below was sequenced from the same sample in a study of cytotoxic CD8 clonotypes in ibrutinib-treated CLL. The protocol was immunoSEQ multiplex PCR, while the TCRdb copy is restricted to in-frame clones and leaves out a portion. This repertoire shows about 60,000 clones, around 60% found once; its top ten account for approximately 20%. The sequencing here drew on PBMCs, taken after 24 months of ibrutinib treatment. The receptors were gathered from a human donor with chronic lymphocytic leukemia.

The rearrangement uses TRBV30 and TRBJ1-1; possibly TRBD1 for D (5 bases). The CDR3 is 13 residues long. The germline V gene encodes CDR1 GTSNPN and CDR2 SVGIG (reference sequence). Deletions cut 5 bases from V and 5 bases from J, with 15 bases between. CDR3 sequence reads: CAWGGRKGTEAFF. The CDR3 nucleotides read TGTGCCTGGGGGGGACGTAAAGGAACTGAAGCTTTCTTT.

This clone was detected many times. The V gene is TRBV29-1, the J gene TRBJ1-1, with TRBD1 as a possible D gene (5 bases). Germline CDR1 and CDR2: SQVTM and ANQGSEA. The CDR3 length is 11 residues. The germline V and J ends were trimmed by 6 bases and 5 bases, with 10 bases remaining between them. The CDR3 DNA reads TGCAGCGTGTACAGGCGAACTGAAGCTTTCTTT. Translating it yields CSVYRRTEAFF.

This clone was recorded a few times. The rearrangement links TRBV20-1 to TRBJ2-2; D remains unclear. Germline V gene sequence: CDR1 DFQATT, CDR2 SNEGSKA (reference sequence). V was pared by 4 bases and J by 5 bases, with 5 bases between. CDR3 length: 11 amino acids. The DNA for the CDR3 is TGCAGTGCTATACGGACCGGGGAGCTGTTTTTT. Translated, it gives CSAIRTGELFF.

The chain links TRBV2 to TRBJ2-5, with no clear D. Germline V gene data show CDR1 as SNHLY and CDR2 as FYNNEI. The CDR3 contains 16 residues. Trimming removed 4 bases at V and 0 bases at J, with 15 bases between. CDR3 region: CASSAHQVLYQETQYF. CDR3 in DNA: TGTGCCAGCAGTGCCCATCAGGTACTGTACCAAGAGACCCAGTACTTC.

In its sample, this clone was seen a few times. This chain links TRBV28 with TRBJ1-2, with unresolved D. CDR1 is MDHEN, CDR2 SYDVKM, per germline. CDR3 length: 17 residues. Trimming cost V 3 bases and J 4 bases, with 21 bases left between them. CDR3 nucleotides: TGTGCCAGCAGTTTGACCAGCCTGGGCCCGGAGAGCTATGGCTACACCTTC. This gives the protein CASSLTSLGPESYGYTF.

The chain couples TRBV4-2 to TRBJ2-1; D ambiguous. The CDR3 loop spans 16 amino acids. With 2 bases removed from V and 2 bases from J, the gap between germline ends came to 13 bases. Germline V gene lookup returns CDR1 LGHNA and CDR2 YNFKEQ. The CDR3 loop reads CASSQTPEVPYNEQFF. DNA of the CDR3: TGTGCCAGCAGCCAAACCCCCGAAGTCCCCTACAATGAGCAGTTCTTC.

The chain has TRBV28 and TRBJ1-2, with 10 nucleotides matching TRBD1. This CDR3 is 12 amino acids long. From germline, CDR1 is MDHEN and CDR2 SYDVKM. V lost 4 bases, J lost 13 bases, and 6 bases stayed unmatched. The CDR3 DNA follows: TGTGCCAGCAGTTGGACAGGGGGGGGCGGCACCTTC. This encodes CASSWTGGGGTF.

This rearrangement joins TRBV30 to TRBJ1-2, with D perhaps TRBD1 (5 bases). From germline, CDR1 is GTSNPN and CDR2 SVGIG (reference sequence). The CDR3 length is 13 residues. Trimming shortened V by 0 bases and J by 4 bases, and 9 bases separated the two germline ends. The CDR3 region is CAWSVPGTYGYTF. The CDR3 DNA sequence: TGTGCCTGGAGTGTACCAGGGACCTATGGCTACACCTTC.